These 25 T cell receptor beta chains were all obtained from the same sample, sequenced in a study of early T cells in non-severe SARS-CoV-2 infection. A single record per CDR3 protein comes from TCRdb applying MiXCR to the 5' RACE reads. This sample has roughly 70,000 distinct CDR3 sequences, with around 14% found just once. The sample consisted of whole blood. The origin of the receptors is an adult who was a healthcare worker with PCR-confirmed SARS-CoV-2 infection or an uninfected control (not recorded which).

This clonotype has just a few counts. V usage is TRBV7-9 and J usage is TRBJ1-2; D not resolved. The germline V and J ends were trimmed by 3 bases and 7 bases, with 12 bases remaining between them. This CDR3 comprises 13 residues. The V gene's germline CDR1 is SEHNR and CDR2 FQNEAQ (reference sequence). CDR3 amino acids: CASSFEGQRGYTF. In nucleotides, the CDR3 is TGTGCCAGCAGCTTCGAAGGGCAACGTGGCTACACCTTC. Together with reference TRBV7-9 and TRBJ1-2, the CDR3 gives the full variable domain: DTGVSQNPRHKITKRGQNVTFRCDPISEHNRLYWYRQTLGQGPEFLTYFQNEAQLEKSRLLSDRFSAERPKGSFSTLEIQRTEQGDSAMYLCASSFEGQRGYTFGSGTRLTVV.

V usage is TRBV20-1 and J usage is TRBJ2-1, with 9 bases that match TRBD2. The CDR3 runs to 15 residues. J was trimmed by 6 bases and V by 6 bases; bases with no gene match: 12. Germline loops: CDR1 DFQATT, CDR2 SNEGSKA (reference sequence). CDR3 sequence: CSATVPSGEPNEQFF. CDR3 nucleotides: TGCAGTGCGACCGTACCTAGCGGGGAACCCAATGAGCAGTTCTTC.

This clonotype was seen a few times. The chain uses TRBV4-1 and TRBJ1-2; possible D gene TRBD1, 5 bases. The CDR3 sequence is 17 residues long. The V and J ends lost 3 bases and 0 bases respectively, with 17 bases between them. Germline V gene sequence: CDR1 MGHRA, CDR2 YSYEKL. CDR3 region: CASSHTARDRPNYGYTF. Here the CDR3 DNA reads TGCGCCAGCAGCCATACCGCCCGGGACCGCCCTAACTATGGCTACACCTTC.

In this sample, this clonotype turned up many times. The CDR3 region is CSARGGAGTAGELFF. The CDR3 coding sequence is TGCAGTGCTAGAGGTGGAGCGGGGACGGCTGGGGAGCTGTTTTTT. This chain joins TRBV20-1 and TRBJ2-2; 7 bases map to TRBD2. CDR3 length: 15 amino acids. With 1 base clipped from V and 8 bases from J, the junction kept 10 bases outside the gene matches. In germline, CDR1 is DFQATT, CDR2 SNEGSKA (reference sequence).

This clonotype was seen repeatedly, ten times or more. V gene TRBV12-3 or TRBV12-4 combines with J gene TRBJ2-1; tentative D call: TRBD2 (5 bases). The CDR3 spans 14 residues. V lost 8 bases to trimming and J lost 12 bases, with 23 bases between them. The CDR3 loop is CASGRNSGSIGQFF. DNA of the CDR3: TGTGCCAGCGGGCGGAACAGCGGATCAATTGGGCAGTTCTTC.

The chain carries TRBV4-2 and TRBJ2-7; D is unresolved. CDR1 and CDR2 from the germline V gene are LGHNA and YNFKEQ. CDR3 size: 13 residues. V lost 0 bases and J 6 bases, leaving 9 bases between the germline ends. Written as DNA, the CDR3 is TGTGCCAGCAGCCAAGATCTGTGGCCCGAGCAGTACTTC. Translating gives CASSQDLWPEQYF.

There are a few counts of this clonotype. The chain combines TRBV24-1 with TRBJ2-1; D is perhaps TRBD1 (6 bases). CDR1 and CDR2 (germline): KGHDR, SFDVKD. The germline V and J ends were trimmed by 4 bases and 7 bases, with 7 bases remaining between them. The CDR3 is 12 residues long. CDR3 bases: TGTGCCACCAGTGAAACAGGGAATGAGCAGTTCTTC. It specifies CATSETGNEQFF.

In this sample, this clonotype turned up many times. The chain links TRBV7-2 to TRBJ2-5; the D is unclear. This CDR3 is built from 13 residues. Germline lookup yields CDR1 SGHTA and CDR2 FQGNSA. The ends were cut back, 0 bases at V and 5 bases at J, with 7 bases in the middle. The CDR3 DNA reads TGTGCCAGCAGCTTAGCTCTACGCGAGACCCAGTACTTC. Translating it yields CASSLALRETQYF.

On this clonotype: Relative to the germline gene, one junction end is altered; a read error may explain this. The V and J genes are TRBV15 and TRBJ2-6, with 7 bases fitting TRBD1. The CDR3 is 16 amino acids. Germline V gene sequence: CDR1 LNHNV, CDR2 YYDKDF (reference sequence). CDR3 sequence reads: CATSERDRAGANVLIF. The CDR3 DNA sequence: TGTGCCACCAGCGAGAGAGACAGGGCTGGGGCCAACGTCCTGATTTTC.

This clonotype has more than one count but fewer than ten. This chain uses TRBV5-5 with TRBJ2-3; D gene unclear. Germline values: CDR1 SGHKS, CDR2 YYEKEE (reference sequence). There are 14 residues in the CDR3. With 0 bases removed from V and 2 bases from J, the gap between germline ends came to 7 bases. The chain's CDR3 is CASSLDMHTDTQYF. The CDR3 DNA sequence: TGTGCCAGCAGCTTGGACATGCACACAGATACGCAGTATTTT.

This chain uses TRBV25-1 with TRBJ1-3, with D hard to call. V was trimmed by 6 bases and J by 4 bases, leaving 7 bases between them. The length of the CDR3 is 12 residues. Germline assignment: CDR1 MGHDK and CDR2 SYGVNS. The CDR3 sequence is CASRAVGNTIYF. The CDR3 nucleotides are TGTGCCAGCAGGGCAGTAGGAAACACCATATATTTT.

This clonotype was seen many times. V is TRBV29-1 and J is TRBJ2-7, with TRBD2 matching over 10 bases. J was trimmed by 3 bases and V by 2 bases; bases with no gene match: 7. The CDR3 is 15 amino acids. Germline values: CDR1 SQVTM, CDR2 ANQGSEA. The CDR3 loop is CSVESVASGSYEQYF. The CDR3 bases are TGCAGCGTTGAATCCGTGGCTAGCGGGAGCTACGAGCAGTACTTC.

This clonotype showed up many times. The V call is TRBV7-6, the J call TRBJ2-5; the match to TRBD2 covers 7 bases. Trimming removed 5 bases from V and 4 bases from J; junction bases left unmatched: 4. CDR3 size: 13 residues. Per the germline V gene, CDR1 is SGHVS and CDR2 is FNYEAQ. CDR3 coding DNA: TGTGCCAGCAGCGGCGGACTAGGAGAGACCCAGTACTTC. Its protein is CASSGGLGETQYF.

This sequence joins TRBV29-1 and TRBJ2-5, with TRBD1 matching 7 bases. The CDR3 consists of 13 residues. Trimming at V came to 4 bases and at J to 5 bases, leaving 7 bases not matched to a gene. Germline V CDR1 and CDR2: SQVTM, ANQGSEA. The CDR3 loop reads CSVVGQSSETQYF. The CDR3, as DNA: TGCAGCGTTGTGGGACAGAGTAGCGAGACCCAGTACTTC.

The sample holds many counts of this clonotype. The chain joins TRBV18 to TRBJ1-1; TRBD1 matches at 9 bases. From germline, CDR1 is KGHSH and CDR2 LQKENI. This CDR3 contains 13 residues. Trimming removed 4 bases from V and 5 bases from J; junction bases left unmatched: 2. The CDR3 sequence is CASSRTGATEAFF. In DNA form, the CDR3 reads TGTGCCAGCTCACGGACAGGGGCGACTGAAGCTTTCTTT.

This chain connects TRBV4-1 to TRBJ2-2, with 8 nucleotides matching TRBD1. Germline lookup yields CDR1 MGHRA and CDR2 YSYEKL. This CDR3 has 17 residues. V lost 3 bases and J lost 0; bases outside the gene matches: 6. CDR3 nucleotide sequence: TGCGCCAGCAGCCAGAGGACAGGGACGCCGAACACCGGGGAGCTGTTTTTT. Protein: CASSQRTGTPNTGELFF.

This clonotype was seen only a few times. This chain's CDR3 is CASSPAGQGRYEQYF. The CDR3 DNA is TGTGCCAGCTCACCCGCGGGACAGGGCCGCTACGAGCAGTACTTC. The chain has TRBV18 and TRBJ2-7; 9 bases align to TRBD1. Losses at the gene ends were 3 bases for V and 3 bases for J; bases not matched to a gene: 6. The germline V gene has CDR1 KGHSH and CDR2 LQKENI. The CDR3 length is 15 residues.

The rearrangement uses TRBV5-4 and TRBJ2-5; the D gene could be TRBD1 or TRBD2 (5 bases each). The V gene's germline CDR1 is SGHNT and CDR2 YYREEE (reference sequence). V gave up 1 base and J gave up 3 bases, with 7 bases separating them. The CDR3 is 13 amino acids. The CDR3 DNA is TGTGCCAGCAGCTTGATGGGGGAAGAGACCCAGTACTTC. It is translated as CASSLMGEETQYF.

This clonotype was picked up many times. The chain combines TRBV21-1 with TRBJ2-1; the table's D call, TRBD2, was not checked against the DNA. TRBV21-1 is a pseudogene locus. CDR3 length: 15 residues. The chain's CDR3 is CASSGRLAARNEQFF. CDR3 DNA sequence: TGTGCCAGCAGCGGTAGACTAGCGGCCCGGAATGAGCAGTTCTTC.

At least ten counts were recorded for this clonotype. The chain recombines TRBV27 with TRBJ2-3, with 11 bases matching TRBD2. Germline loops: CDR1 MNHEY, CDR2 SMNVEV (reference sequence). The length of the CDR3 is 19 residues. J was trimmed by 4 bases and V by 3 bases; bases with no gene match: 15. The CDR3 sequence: CASSLFGIAGGPLADTQYF. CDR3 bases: TGTGCCAGCAGTTTGTTCGGGATAGCGGGAGGGCCCCTCGCAGATACGCAGTATTTT.

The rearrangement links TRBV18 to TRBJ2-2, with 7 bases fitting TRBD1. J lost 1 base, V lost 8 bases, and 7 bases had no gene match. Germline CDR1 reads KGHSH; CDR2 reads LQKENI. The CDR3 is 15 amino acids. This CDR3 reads CASRNRGQNTGELFF. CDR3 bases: TGTGCCAGCCGAAACAGGGGACAGAACACCGGGGAGCTGTTTTTT. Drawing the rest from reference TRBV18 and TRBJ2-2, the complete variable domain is NAGVMQNPRHLVRRRGQEARLRCSPMKGHSHVYWYRQLPEEGLKFMVYLQKENIIDESGMPKERFSAEFPKEGPSILRIQQVVRGDSAAYFCASRNRGQNTGELFFGEGSRLTVL.

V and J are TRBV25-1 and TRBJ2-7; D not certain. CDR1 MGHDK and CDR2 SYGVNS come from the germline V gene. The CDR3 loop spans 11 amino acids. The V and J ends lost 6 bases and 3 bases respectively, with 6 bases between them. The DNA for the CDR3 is TGTGCCAGCAGCAAAGGCTACGAGCAGTACTTC. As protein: CASSKGYEQYF.

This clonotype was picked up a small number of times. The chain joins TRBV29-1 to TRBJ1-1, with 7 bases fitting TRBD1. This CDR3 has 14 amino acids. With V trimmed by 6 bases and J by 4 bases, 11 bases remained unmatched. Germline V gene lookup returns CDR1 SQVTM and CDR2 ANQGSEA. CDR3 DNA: TGCAGCGTAGAGCGACAGGGAGTAGGCACTGAAGCTTTCTTT. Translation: CSVERQGVGTEAFF.

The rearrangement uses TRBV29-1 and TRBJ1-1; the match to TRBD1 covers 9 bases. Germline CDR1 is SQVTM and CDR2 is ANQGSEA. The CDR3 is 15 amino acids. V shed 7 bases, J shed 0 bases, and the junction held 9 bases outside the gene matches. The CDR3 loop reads CSAGTGMRMNTEAFF. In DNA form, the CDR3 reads TGCAGCGCAGGGACAGGGATGCGCATGAACACTGAAGCTTTCTTT.

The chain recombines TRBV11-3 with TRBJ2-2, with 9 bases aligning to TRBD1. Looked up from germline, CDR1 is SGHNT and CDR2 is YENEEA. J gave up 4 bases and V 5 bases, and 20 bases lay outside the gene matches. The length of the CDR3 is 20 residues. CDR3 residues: CASSPTLRTGADRITGELFF. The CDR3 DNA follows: TGTGCCAGCAGCCCAACATTAAGGACAGGGGCAGATCGGATCACCGGGGAGCTGTTTTTT.